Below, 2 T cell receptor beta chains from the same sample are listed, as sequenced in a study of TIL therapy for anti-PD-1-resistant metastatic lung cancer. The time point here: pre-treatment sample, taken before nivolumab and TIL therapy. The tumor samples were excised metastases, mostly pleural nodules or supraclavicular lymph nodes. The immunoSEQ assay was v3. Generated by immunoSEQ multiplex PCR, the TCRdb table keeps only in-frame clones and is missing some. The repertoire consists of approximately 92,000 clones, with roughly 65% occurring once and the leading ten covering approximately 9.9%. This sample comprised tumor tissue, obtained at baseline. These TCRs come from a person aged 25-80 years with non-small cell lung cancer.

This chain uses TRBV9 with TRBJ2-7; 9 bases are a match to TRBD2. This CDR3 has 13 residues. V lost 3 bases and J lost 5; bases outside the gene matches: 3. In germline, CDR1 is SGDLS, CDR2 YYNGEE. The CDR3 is CASSAERGDEQYF. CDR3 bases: TGTGCCAGCAGCGCCGAGCGGGGGGACGAGCAGTACTTC.

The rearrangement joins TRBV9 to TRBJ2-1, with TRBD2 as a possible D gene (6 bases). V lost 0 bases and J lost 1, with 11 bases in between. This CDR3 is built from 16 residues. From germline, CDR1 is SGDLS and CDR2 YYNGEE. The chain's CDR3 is CASSVGGIRSYNEQFF. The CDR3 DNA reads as TGTGCCAGCAGCGTAGGCGGGATTAGGTCCTACAATGAGCAGTTCTTC.